One sample yielded the 18 T cell receptor beta chains listed below, sequenced in a study of vaccination effects on CD4 cells after COVID-19. Generated by immunoSEQ multiplex PCR, the TCRdb table keeps only in-frame clones and is missing some. The data show some 60,000 clones, approximately 76% seen once. Under the ViraFEST assay, PBMC were stimulated with viral peptide pools so that antigen-specific CD4+ T cells expanded. Sequencing was performed afterwards. On roughly day 9 of culture, CD4+ T cells were separated out. The healthy vaccine recipients, who had no prior SARS-CoV-2 infection, showed negative nucleocapsid antibodies. Their target antigens are unknown. This specimen was CD4+ T cells from PBMCs cultured with HCoV-NL63 spike peptides, taken before COVID-19 vaccination. These receptor sequences come from a human donor who received a COVID-19 vaccine.

V usage is TRBV7-2 and J usage is TRBJ1-4, with 11 nucleotides matching TRBD1. V gave up 3 bases and J gave up 6 bases; unmatched junction bases: 6. In germline, CDR1 is SGHTA, CDR2 FQGNSA. The CDR3 totals 16 residues. The CDR3 DNA reads TGTGCCAGCAGCTTTAGGGGGGGACAGGGGGATGAAAAACTGTTTTTT. Its translation: CASSFRGGQGDEKLFF.

This clone was found a few times. This sequence joins TRBV19 and TRBJ2-5, with 7 bases lining up with TRBD1. Germline V CDR1 and CDR2: LNHDA, SQIVND (reference sequence). V lost 6 bases to trimming and J lost 2 bases; unmatched junction nucleotides: 3. CDR3 length: 13 amino acids. CDR3 coding DNA: TGTGCCAGTAGCGGGACAGTTCAAGAGACCCAGTACTTC. Translation: CASSGTVQETQYF.

This clone was counted a few times. The chain recombines TRBV25-1 with TRBJ1-2; D not resolved. The CDR3 is 13 amino acids. CDR1 is MGHDK, CDR2 SYGVNS, per germline. Trimming took off 6 bases at V and 2 bases at J, with 10 bases between the two ends. The CDR3 sequence is CASSRGYNYGYTF. In nucleotides, the CDR3 is TGTGCCAGCAGCCGGGGATACAACTATGGCTACACCTTC.

The chain combines TRBV20-1 with TRBJ1-4, with D possibly matching TRBD1 (6 bases). V lost 3 bases to trimming and J lost 6 bases, with 17 bases between them. The CDR3 length is 15 residues. Germline V gene sequence: CDR1 DFQATT, CDR2 SNEGSKA (reference sequence). Here the CDR3 reads CSASRFNRADEKLFF. The CDR3 region has the DNA TGCAGTGCTAGTAGGTTTAACAGGGCGGATGAAAAACTGTTTTTT.

This clone has a handful of counts. V and J are TRBV18 and TRBJ1-2; TRBD1 agrees at 8 bases. CDR3 length: 13 residues. CDR1 is KGHSH and CDR2 is LQKENI in the germline V gene. V lost 5 bases to trimming and J lost 3 bases; unmatched junction nucleotides: 2. The CDR3 protein is CASSSGQDYGYTF. The CDR3 DNA reads TGTGCCAGCTCATCGGGACAGGACTATGGCTACACCTTC.

The rearrangement uses TRBV12-5 and TRBJ1-4, with unresolved D. In germline, CDR1 is LGHNT, CDR2 FRNRAP. The CDR3 totals 13 residues. Trimming stripped 3 bases from V and 8 bases from J, with 10 bases between. Here the CDR3 DNA reads TGTGCTAGTGGTTTCGGGCACAACGAAAAACTGTTTTTT. Its translation: CASGFGHNEKLFF. The whole variable domain, filled in from reference TRBV12-5 and TRBJ1-4, reads DARVTQTPRHKVTEMGQEVTMRCQPILGHNTVFWYRQTMMQGLELLAYFRNRAPLDDSGMPKDRFSAEMPDATLATLKIQPSEPRDSAVYFCASGFGHNEKLFFGSGTQLSVL.

The chain couples TRBV4-1 to TRBJ1-6, with D hard to call. Germline loops: CDR1 MGHRA, CDR2 YSYEKL. The CDR3 has 14 amino acids. V was pared by 2 bases and J by 10 bases, with 12 bases between. The CDR3 sequence is CASSQRLSTSPLHF. CDR3 sequence (DNA): TGCGCCAGCAGCCAACGGCTTTCTACATCACCCCTCCACTTT.

V gene TRBV11-3 combines with J gene TRBJ2-3, with D unresolved. The V gene's germline CDR1 is SGHNT and CDR2 YENEEA. V dropped 4 bases and J dropped 2 bases, with 7 bases sitting between them. CDR3 length equals 13 residues. DNA of the CDR3: TGTGCCAGCAGCTCAAGCAACACAGATACGCAGTATTTT. As protein: CASSSSNTDTQYF.

The rearrangement joins TRBV6-9 to TRBJ2-7; no clear D gene. The CDR3 is 13 amino acids. V shed 0 bases and J shed 3 bases, with 6 bases lying between them. Germline loops: CDR1 MNHGY, CDR2 SVAAGI. The CDR3 coding sequence is TGTGCCAGCAGTTATTCAGAAGTCTACGAGCAGTACGTC. It encodes CASSYSEVYEQYV.

The chain combines TRBV19 with TRBJ2-5; the match to TRBD1 covers 11 bases. This CDR3 is built from 13 residues. Per germline, CDR1 LNHDA and CDR2 SQIVND (reference sequence). J lost 5 bases, V lost 4 bases, and 0 bases had no gene match. The CDR3 is CASSRDRGETQYF. The DNA of the CDR3 is TGTGCCAGTAGTAGGGACAGGGGGGAGACCCAGTACTTC.

V and J are TRBV10-1 and TRBJ2-2; 8 positions match TRBD2. The CDR3 is made up of 14 amino acids. J gave up 3 bases and V 7 bases, and 4 bases lay outside the gene matches. Germline V lookup: CDR1 WNHNN, CDR2 SYGVQD (reference sequence). CDR3 region: CASTRGGDTGELFF. The CDR3 DNA reads TGCGCCAGCACCCGGGGGGGGGACACCGGGGAGCTGTTTTTT.

About this clone itself: The sample carries other DNA sequences with the same CDR3. The rearrangement links TRBV18 to TRBJ1-3; no clear D. Trimming left V 3 bases short and J 0 bases short, with 3 bases between. The CDR3 sequence is 13 residues long. The V gene's germline CDR1 is KGHSH and CDR2 LQKENI. The CDR3 bases are TGTGCCAGCTCACCTAGCTCTGGAAACACCATATATTTT. This translates into CASSPSSGNTIYF.

The chain combines TRBV30 with TRBJ2-5; D is unclear. The CDR3 extends over 11 amino acids. Trimming removed 4 bases at V and 2 bases at J, with 5 bases between. CDR1 and CDR2 from the germline V gene are GTSNPN and SVGIG (reference sequence). This CDR3 is CAWTVQETQYF. In DNA form, the CDR3 reads TGTGCCTGGACAGTGCAAGAGACCCAGTACTTC.

The rearrangement joins TRBV3-1 (or the pseudogene TRBV3-2) to TRBJ2-7; 7 bases line up with TRBD2. With V trimmed by 4 bases and J by 2 bases, 5 bases remained unmatched. The V gene's germline CDR1 is LGHDT and CDR2 YNNKEL (reference sequence). The CDR3 sequence is 14 residues long. The CDR3 here is CASSPGEGTYEQYV. In DNA, the CDR3 is TGTGCCAGCAGCCCCGGGGAGGGGACCTACGAGCAGTACGTC.

CDR3: CASSYSDRGYEAFF. The CDR3 bases are TGTGCCAGCAGTTACTCTGACAGGGGATACGAAGCTTTCTTT. The rearrangement joins TRBV6-5 to TRBJ1-1, with 8 bases identical to TRBD1. The CDR3 totals 14 residues. Trimming took 0 bases from V and 8 from J; bases not matched to a gene: 5. CDR1 MNHEY and CDR2 SVGAGI come from the germline V gene.

In this sample, this clone turned up once. The CDR3 DNA reads as TGTGCCAGCAGTTTGTTAGTTGGGTCGGGGCAGTACGTC. It encodes CASSLLVGSGQYV. This chain links TRBV5-5 with TRBJ2-7; no clear D. Between the trimmed V and J ends, which lost 5 bases and 9 bases, there was a span of 18 bases. Germline assignment: CDR1 SGHKS and CDR2 YYEKEE (reference sequence). The CDR3 has 13 residues.

J is TRBJ1-3 and V is TRBV5-1; D is unclear. The V end lost 0 bases, the J end lost 4 bases, and 14 bases lay between the germline ends. This CDR3 spans 16 amino acids. The germline V gene has CDR1 SGHRS and CDR2 YFSETQ. CDR3 sequence reads: CASSLVSGSTGNTIYF. CDR3 in DNA: TGCGCCAGCAGCTTGGTTTCGGGGTCAACGGGAAACACCATATATTTT.

V is TRBV6-5 and J is TRBJ2-1; D is ambiguous. CDR3 length: 14 residues. Trimming shortened V by 5 bases and J by 6 bases, and 14 bases separated the two germline ends. CDR1 is MNHEY, CDR2 SVGAGI, per germline. This CDR3 is CASSRIWGSNEQFF. CDR3 bases: TGTGCCAGCAGTCGCATATGGGGAAGCAATGAGCAGTTCTTC.